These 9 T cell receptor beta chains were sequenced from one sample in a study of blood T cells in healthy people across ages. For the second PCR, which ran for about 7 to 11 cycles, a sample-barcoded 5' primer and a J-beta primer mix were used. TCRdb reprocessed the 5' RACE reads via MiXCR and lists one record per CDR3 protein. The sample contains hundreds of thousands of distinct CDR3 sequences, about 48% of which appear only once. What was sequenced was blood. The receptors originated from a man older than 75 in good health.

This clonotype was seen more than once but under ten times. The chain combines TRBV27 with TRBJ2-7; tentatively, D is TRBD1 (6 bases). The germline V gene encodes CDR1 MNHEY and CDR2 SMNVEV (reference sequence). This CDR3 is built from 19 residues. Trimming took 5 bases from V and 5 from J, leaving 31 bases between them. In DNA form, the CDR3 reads TGTGCCAGCAGTCCCGCCGCCCCTATCTACAGGGTTGGAAGTCACGAGCAGTACTTC. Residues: CASSPAAPIYRVGSHEQYF.

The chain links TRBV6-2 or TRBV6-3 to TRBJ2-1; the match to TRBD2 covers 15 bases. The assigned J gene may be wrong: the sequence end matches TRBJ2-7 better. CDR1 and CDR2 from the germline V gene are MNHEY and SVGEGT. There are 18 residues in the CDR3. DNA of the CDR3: TGTGCCAGCACCTCCGGGACTAGCGGGGGGAGCTCCTACAATGAGCAGTACTTC. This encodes CASTSGTSGGSSYNEQYF.

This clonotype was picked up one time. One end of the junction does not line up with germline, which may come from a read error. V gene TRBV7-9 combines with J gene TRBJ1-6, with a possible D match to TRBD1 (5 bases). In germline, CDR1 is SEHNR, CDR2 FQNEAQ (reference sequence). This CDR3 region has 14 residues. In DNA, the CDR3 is TGTGCCAGCAGCTTTTCCGGGGCCAATTCACCCCCCCACTTT. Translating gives CASSFSGANSPPHF. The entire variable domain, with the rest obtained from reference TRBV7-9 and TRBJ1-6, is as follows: DTGVSQNPRHKITKRGQNVTFRCDPISEHNRLYWYRQTLGQGPEFLTYFQNEAQLEKSRLLSDRFSAERPKGSFSTLEIQRTEQGDSAMYLCASSFSGANSPPHFGNGTRLTVT.

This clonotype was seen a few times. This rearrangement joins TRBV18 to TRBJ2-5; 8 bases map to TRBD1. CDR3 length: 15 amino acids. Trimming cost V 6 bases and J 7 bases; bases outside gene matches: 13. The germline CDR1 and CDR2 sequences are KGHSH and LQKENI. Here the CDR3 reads CASSTGQGSLGTQYF. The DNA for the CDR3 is TGTGCCAGCTCTACCGGACAGGGCTCCTTGGGGACCCAGTACTTC.

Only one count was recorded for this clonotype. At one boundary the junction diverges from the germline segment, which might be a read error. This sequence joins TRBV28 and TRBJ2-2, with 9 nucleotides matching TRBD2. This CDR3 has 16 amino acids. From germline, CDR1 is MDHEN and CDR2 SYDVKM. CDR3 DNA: TGTGCCAGCAGTTTGGGGCTAGCGGGACCTCCAGGCGAGCAGTTTTTT. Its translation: CASSLGLAGPPGEQFF.

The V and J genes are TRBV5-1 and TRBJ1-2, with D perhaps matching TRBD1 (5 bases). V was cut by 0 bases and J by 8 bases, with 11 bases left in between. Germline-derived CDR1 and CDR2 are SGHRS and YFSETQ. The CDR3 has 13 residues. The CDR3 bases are TGCGCCAGCAGCTTGGGGGAGGGGACCGGCTACACCTTC. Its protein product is CASSLGEGTGYTF. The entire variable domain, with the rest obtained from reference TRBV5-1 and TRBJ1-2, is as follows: KAGVTQTPRYLIKTRGQQVTLSCSPISGHRSVSWYQQTPGQGLQFLFEYFSETQRNKGNFPGRFSGRQFSNSRSEMNVSTLELGDSALYLCASSLGEGTGYTFGSGTRLTVV.

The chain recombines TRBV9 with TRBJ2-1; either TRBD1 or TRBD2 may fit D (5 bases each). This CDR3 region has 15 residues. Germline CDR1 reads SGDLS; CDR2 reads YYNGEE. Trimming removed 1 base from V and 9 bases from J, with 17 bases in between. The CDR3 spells CASSVTWDRRGEQFF. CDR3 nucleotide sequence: TGTGCCAGCAGCGTAACCTGGGACCGCCGGGGTGAGCAGTTCTTC.

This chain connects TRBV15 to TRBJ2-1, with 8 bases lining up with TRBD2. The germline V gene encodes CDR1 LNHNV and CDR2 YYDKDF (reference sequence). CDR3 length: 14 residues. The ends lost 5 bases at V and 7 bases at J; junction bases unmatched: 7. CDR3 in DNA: TGTGCCACCAGCCCGGGAGGGCAGTGGAATGAGCAGTTCTTC. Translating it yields CATSPGGQWNEQFF.

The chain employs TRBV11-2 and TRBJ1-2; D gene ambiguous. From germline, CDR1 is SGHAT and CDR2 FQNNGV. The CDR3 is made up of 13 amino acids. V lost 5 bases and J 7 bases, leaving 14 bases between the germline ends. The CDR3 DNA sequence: TGTGCCAGCAGCGACCAGGACGTGGGTGGCTACACCTTC. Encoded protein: CASSDQDVGGYTF.